This record concerns one T cell receptor (beta chain) sequence. In this sample, this clonotype turned up a few times. Its antigen is currently not known. No per-base quality is available; no much larger clone lies one base away. Library preparation employed 5' RACE. Sequenced using an Illumina HiSeq 2500. The second PCR ran for about 6 to 12 cycles and used a J-beta primer mix along with a sample-barcoded 5' primer. Each TCR beta cDNA molecule received a unique molecular identifier from a template-switch 5' adaptor carrying 12 random nucleotides. Each sample yielded at least 2.5 million CDR3-containing paired-end reads. First-strand cDNA synthesis was performed from all RNA using the Mint cDNA synthesis kit, with priming by a TRBC-specific oligonucleotide. Following uracil-DNA glycosylase treatment, all cDNA underwent a first 18-cycle PCR with the universal primers M1SS and BC2_uni_R. From the authors' description of their analysis: For normalization, 1 million high-quality reads were randomly selected from each sample, with every read carrying a distinct molecular identifier. Instead of being binned into consensus sequences, reads that shared molecular identifiers were thrown out. MiTCR, run with a Q25 quality threshold and the strictest error-elimination algorithm, handled CDR3 identification, clonotype clustering and error correction. A nonparametric unseen species model using Euler transformation provided a lower-bound estimate of total TCR beta diversity. The public sequencing data were trimmed at Q25 with fastp and processed into clonotypes with MiXCR by TCRdb, which kept only in-frame beta chains. Rows merge per CDR3 protein into single entries with the most common DNA and genes. These V and J calls are TCRdb output, not the study's own analysis. The sample table holds 750,000 to 950,000 distinct CDR3 sequences, of which around 24% were seen once. About 2.9% of the sample rests with the top ten.

Including the terminal cysteine and valine, the CDR3 comprises 13 residues. The retained sequence is limited to the CDR3, 39 bases, with the frame set at the first base. CDR1 is given as KGHSH and CDR2 as LQKENI, both from the germline V gene. The roughly 38 donors, aged about 6 to 95 years, were systemically healthy Caucasian individuals from Russia. Each donor gave roughly 9.5 milliliters of peripheral blood, collected into EDTA-treated Vacutainer tubes. Ficoll-Paque density-gradient centrifugation was used to isolate PBMCs, with at least 7 million per sample. Total RNA was extracted from PBMCs with Trizol reagent, with at least 5 micrograms obtained per sample. For every donor, flow cytometry on a PBMC aliquot measured the percentage of naive CD45RAhigh/CD27high T cells. This entry comes from a study of blood T cells in healthy people across ages (dated by TCRdb to the mid-2010s). Regarding the research as a whole: In model experiments, template switching captured roughly one uniquely barcoded TCR beta cDNA molecule for every two T cells. Age-related changes in TCR beta repertoire diversity were measured in the study by deep sequencing normalized with unique cDNA molecular identifiers. Donors were grouped into four age groups: young (average about 15 years), middle-aged (around 39), aged (62) and long-lived (approximately 75). For two donors (one aged 18 to 29 and one aged 80 or older), the study analyzed two additional independent replicas of 1 million unique cDNA reads from the same blood draw.

The investigation overall reported the following: Compared with the aged group, the long-lived group had more naive CD4+ T cells, fewer expanded clones and increased TCR diversity, suggesting age selection. Since profiling was done on bulk unsorted PBMCs, naive and antigen-experienced compartments could not be conclusively compared. Total diversity estimates from one million sequenced T cells were considered lower bounds and underestimates. Donor CMV infection status was unknown, potentially confounding age-related changes in expanded clonotypes. Observed TCR beta diversity correlated strongly with the percentage of naive T cells measured by flow cytometry. As age increased, observed TCR beta diversity per million T cells dropped in a roughly linear way, and a significant reduction was already evident by age about 36.

This sample also appeared in a second study, on T cells of mothers and their children. As noted in the second study: The donors were nine systemically healthy Caucasian individuals, made up of three mothers and their six children. cDNA synthesis consumed the entire amount of extracted RNA, loaded at 1.5 ug RNA in each 15 ul reaction. Sample barcodes and 2-4 random nucleotides were added via the M1S primer in the second PCR. Over 8 million TCR beta CDR3 reads came from each mother, compared with a few million reads from each child. TCR recombination output is similarly shaped by thymic selection in related and unrelated pairs, with a minor effect exerted by inherited differences. Normalized repertoire overlap in related mother-child pairs was always slightly higher than in unrelated mother-child pairs, but the difference was never significant. No persistent microchimeric T cell clones were detected, at a sensitivity of roughly 96 clones per million clonotypes. To look for features that set related mother-child pairs apart from unrelated individuals, the researchers ran deep NGS to compare the TCR beta repertoires of mothers and children. The mean age was about 40 +/- 4 years for the mothers and approximately 11 +/- 4 years for the children. After adapter ligation with NEBNext reagents, the libraries were sequenced on Illumina HiSeq 2000 with 100+100 nt paired-end reads. Mother and child libraries were prepared a month apart and sequenced in separate runs to prevent cross-contamination. For each donor, between about 450,000 and 2,300,000 distinct TCR beta clonotypes were identified. Naive TCR beta clonotypes were estimated from low-frequency clonotypes matched to each donor's FACS-determined naive share, without sorting.

The sequenced sample was blood. The rearranged chain carries TRBV18 and TRBJ2-1; no D gene is confidently identified. TRBJ2-7 matches the DNA end more closely, so the J call is doubtful. The receptor comes from a boy younger than 18 in good health. The CDR3 in this case is CASSPQGRGEQYV. The DNA reads as follows: TGTGCCAGCTCACCACAAGGACGTGGGGAGCAGTACGTC.